This T cell receptor beta chain derives from a study of T cell responses to AZD1222 COVID-19 vaccine. Study-level points and caveats: Donors were mostly white British, more females; clonal diversity possibly underestimated. Compared with day 0, the breadth and depth of the Spike-specific TCR repertoire rose significantly after two doses of AZD1222. Seropositive at baseline were only six or seven AZD1222 recipients.

Method: immunoSEQ multiplex PCR; TCRdb's copy keeps in-frame clones and lacks some. This sample has 160,000 or so clones, with around 93% found just once. Worth noting for this clone: What it recognizes is unknown.

The CDR3 extends over 16 amino acids. Germline lookup yields CDR1 GTSNPN and CDR2 SVGIG (reference sequence). V lost 3 bases and J lost 6; bases outside the gene matches: 9. This receptor was identified in an adult in good health. The chain carries TRBV30 and TRBJ2-2; 11 nucleotides match TRBD2. The sequences come from peripheral blood, collected on day 0 of AZD1222 vaccination. The CDR3 region has the DNA TGTGCCTGGAGGTCACTAGCGGGAGTAATATCCGGGGAGCTGTTTTTT. Protein sequence: CAWRSLAGVISGELFF.